Shown below are 8 T cell receptor beta chains from a single sample sequenced in a study of beta chain features in type 1 diabetes. Expressed TCRB transcripts were sequenced after all isolated RNA was converted to cDNA. Repertoires were generated with immunoSEQ multiplex PCR, while TCRdb's copy carries only in-frame clones and drops some. The repertoire holds under 150,000 clones, with under 60% as singletons. The sample consisted of Tregs from blood. These receptors were taken from a man in his late teens or twenties in good health.

The chain combines TRBV7-9 with TRBJ1-3; TRBD1 might be the D (6 bases). The CDR3 extends over 17 amino acids. Germline V gene data show CDR1 as SEHNR and CDR2 as FQNEAQ (reference sequence). Trimming removed 5 bases at V and 0 bases at J, with 17 bases between. CDR3 bases: TGTGCCAGCAGCCCTAGAGGACAGCGCCTCTCTGGAAACACCATATATTTT. It is translated as CASSPRGQRLSGNTIYF. The full variable domain, its missing parts supplied by reference TRBV7-9 and TRBJ1-3, is DTGVSQNPRHKITKRGQNVTFRCDPISEHNRLYWYRQTLGQGPEFLTYFQNEAQLEKSRLLSDRFSAERPKGSFSTLEIQRTEQGDSAMYLCASSPRGQRLSGNTIYFGEGSWLTVV.

This chain uses TRBV7-9 with TRBJ1-4, with D unclear. The CDR3 extends over 19 amino acids. Germline loops: CDR1 SEHNR, CDR2 FQNEAQ (reference sequence). V dropped 7 bases and J dropped 0 bases, with 24 bases sitting between them. The CDR3 is CASTPRAPPEGTTNEKLFF. The CDR3 nucleotides are TGTGCCAGCACCCCTAGGGCCCCTCCGGAGGGTACAACTAATGAAAAACTGTTTTTT.

The V call is TRBV19, the J call TRBJ2-3; D is unclear. Deletions cut 5 bases from V and 3 bases from J, with 12 bases between. Germline CDR1 is LNHDA and CDR2 is SQIVND (reference sequence). This CDR3 has 14 amino acids. CDR3 loop: CASSPWAYTDTQYF. In DNA, the CDR3 is TGTGCCAGTAGTCCATGGGCTTATACAGATACGCAGTATTTT. Supplemented by reference TRBV19 and TRBJ2-3, the full variable domain reads DGGITQSPKYLFRKEGQNVTLSCEQNLNHDAMYWYRQDPGQGLRLIYYSQIVNDFQKGDIAEGYSVSREKKESFPLTVTSAQKNPTAFYLCASSPWAYTDTQYFGPGTRLTVL.

This clone was seen more than once but under ten times. The chain is built from TRBV7-9 and TRBJ2-7, with no clear D. The germline V gene has CDR1 SEHNR and CDR2 FQNEAQ (reference sequence). Trimming removed 2 bases from V and 5 bases from J, with 10 bases in between. This CDR3 region has 13 residues. The CDR3 sequence: CASSLLPSHEQYF. CDR3 in DNA: TGTGCCAGCAGCTTACTTCCGTCCCACGAGCAGTACTTC.

This clone has only a few counts. The chain joins TRBV2 to TRBJ2-3, with D unclear. From germline, CDR1 is SNHLY and CDR2 FYNNEI. V lost 1 base and J 6 bases, leaving 8 bases between the germline ends. The CDR3 is 13 amino acids. This chain's CDR3 is CASSEGEWDTQYF. CDR3 DNA: TGTGCCAGCAGTGAAGGAGAGTGGGATACGCAGTATTTT.

The chain joins TRBV5-1 to TRBJ2-7; 8 bases fit TRBD1. Germline CDR1 reads SGHRS; CDR2 reads YFSETQ. This CDR3 contains 17 residues. V was clipped by 5 bases and J by 2 bases; unmatched bases: 15. CDR3 DNA: TGCGCCAGCAGTCGGGGACAGGCAGCTCGGGCAGCCTACGAGCAGTACTTC. It specifies CASSRGQAARAAYEQYF. The variable domain in full, completed from reference TRBV5-1 and TRBJ2-7, reads KAGVTQTPRYLIKTRGQQVTLSCSPISGHRSVSWYQQTPGQGLQFLFEYFSETQRNKGNFPGRFSGRQFSNSRSEMNVSTLELGDSALYLCASSRGQAARAAYEQYFGPGTRLTVT.

The genes are TRBV19 and TRBJ2-2, with 11 bases aligning to TRBD2. V gave up 10 bases and J gave up 6 bases; unmatched junction bases: 10. The CDR3 sequence is 15 residues long. The germline V gene has CDR1 LNHDA and CDR2 SQIVND (reference sequence). The DNA of the CDR3 is TGTGCCACCAGCCCCAATAGCGGGGGGGCCGGGGAGCTGTTTTTT. The encoded protein is CATSPNSGGAGELFF.

This chain joins TRBV19 and TRBJ1-2, with D possibly matching TRBD1 (6 bases). CDR3 size: 18 residues. The V gene lost 4 bases and the J gene lost 0 bases, with 21 bases spanning the gap. CDR1 and CDR2 (germline): LNHDA, SQIVND (reference sequence). CDR3 sequence: CASSTHFPTGTTNYGYTF. CDR3 coding DNA: TGTGCCAGTAGTACCCACTTTCCGACCGGGACAACTAACTATGGCTACACCTTC. Variable domain in full (rest from reference TRBV19 and TRBJ1-2): DGGITQSPKYLFRKEGQNVTLSCEQNLNHDAMYWYRQDPGQGLRLIYYSQIVNDFQKGDIAEGYSVSREKKESFPLTVTSAQKNPTAFYLCASSTHFPTGTTNYGYTFGSGTRLTVV.